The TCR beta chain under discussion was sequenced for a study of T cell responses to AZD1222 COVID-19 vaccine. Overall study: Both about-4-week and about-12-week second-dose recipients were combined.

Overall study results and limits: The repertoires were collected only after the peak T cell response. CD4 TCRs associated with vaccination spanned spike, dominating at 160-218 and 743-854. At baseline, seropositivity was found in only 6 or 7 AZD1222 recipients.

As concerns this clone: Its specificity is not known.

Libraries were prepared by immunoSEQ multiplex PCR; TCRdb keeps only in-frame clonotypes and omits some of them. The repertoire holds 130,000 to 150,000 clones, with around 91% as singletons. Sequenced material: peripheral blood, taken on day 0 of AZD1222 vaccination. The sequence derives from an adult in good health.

The CDR3 nucleotides are TGTGCCAGCAGCTTAATAACCCTGAGCTCCTATAATTCACCCCTCCACTTT. Protein product: CASSLITLSSYNSPLHF. The chain is built from TRBV13 and TRBJ1-6; D unresolved. V lost 2 bases and J lost 0, with 11 bases in between. The germline V gene has CDR1 PRHDT and CDR2 FYEKMQ (reference sequence). The CDR3 has 17 amino acids.